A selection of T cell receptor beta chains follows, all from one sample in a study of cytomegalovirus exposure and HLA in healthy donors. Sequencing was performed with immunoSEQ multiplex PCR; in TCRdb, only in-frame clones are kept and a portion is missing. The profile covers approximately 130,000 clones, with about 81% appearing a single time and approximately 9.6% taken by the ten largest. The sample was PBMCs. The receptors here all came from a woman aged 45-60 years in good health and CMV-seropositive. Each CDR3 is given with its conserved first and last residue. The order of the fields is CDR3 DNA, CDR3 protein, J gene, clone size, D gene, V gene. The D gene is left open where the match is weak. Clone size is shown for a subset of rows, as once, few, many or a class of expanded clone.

CDR3nt: TGTGCCAGCAGTTACTCGGAGGGAAACTATGGCTACACCTTC
CDR3aa: CASSYSEGNYGYTF
j_gene: TRBJ1-2
abundance: few
d_gene: .
v_gene: TRBV6-6

CDR3nt: TGTGCCAGCAGACCTACAGGGTACAATGAGCAGTTCTTC
CDR3aa: CASRPTGYNEQFF
j_gene: TRBJ2-1
abundance: .
d_gene: .
v_gene: TRBV6-1

CDR3nt: TGTGCCAGCAGCCTACAGGAGAACTATGGCTACACCTTC
CDR3aa: CASSLQENYGYTF
j_gene: TRBJ1-2
abundance: few
d_gene: .
v_gene: TRBV11-1

CDR3nt: TGTGCCAGCAGCAAAACGCCAGGGGAGGGGGTCAGGGCTGAAGCTTTCTTT
CDR3aa: CASSKTPGEGVRAEAFF
j_gene: TRBJ1-1
abundance: once
d_gene: .
v_gene: TRBV21-1

CDR3nt: TGTGCCAGTAGTATTGGGGGGGAAGCTTTCTTT
CDR3aa: CASSIGGEAFF
j_gene: TRBJ1-1
abundance: few
d_gene: .
v_gene: TRBV19

CDR3nt: TGCGCCAGCAGCTCAACATTAGCGGGGCAAGAGACCCAGTACTTC
CDR3aa: CASSSTLAGQETQYF
j_gene: TRBJ2-5
abundance: once
d_gene: TRBD2
v_gene: TRBV5-1

CDR3nt: TGTGCCAGCAGCCCCGGGACAGGGACATGGGAGCAGTACTTC
CDR3aa: CASSPGTGTWEQYF
j_gene: TRBJ2-7
abundance: .
d_gene: TRBD1
v_gene: TRBV27

CDR3nt: TGTGCCTGGAGTGAGGAGGGTTTCTATGGCTACACCTTC
CDR3aa: CAWSEEGFYGYTF
j_gene: TRBJ1-2
abundance: .
d_gene: .
v_gene: TRBV30

CDR3nt: TGTGCCAGCAGCTTGGCCAAAGCCTACGAGCAGTACTTC
CDR3aa: CASSLAKAYEQYF
j_gene: TRBJ2-7
abundance: .
d_gene: .
v_gene: TRBV7-8

CDR3nt: TGTGCCAGCAGACGGGGTTATAATAATTCACCCCTCCACTTT
CDR3aa: CASRRGYNNSPLHF
j_gene: TRBJ1-6
abundance: .
d_gene: .
v_gene: TRBV6-1

CDR3nt: TGTGCCAGCAGCCACCCGGGACAGGCGATACCCTACGAGCAGTACTTC
CDR3aa: CASSHPGQAIPYEQYF
j_gene: TRBJ2-7
abundance: .
d_gene: TRBD1
v_gene: TRBV4-2

CDR3nt: TGCGCCAGCAGCTTGGCCTTCTCGGACAGGGGGAGTATGAGGGAGACCCAGTACTTC
CDR3aa: CASSLAFSDRGSMRETQYF
j_gene: TRBJ2-5
abundance: .
d_gene: TRBD1
v_gene: TRBV5-1

CDR3nt: TGTGCCAGCGGACGGACAGTGAACACTGAAGCTTTCTTT
CDR3aa: CASGRTVNTEAFF
j_gene: TRBJ1-1
abundance: few
d_gene: .
v_gene: TRBV6-1

CDR3nt: TGTGCCAGTAGTATTCAGGCCGGCCTTTTGAGTGAAGCTTTCTTT
CDR3aa: CASSIQAGLLSEAFF
j_gene: TRBJ1-1
abundance: .
d_gene: .
v_gene: TRBV19

CDR3nt: TGCGCCAGCAGCCAATTAGGTCCTCGGGTTCTCTCTGGAAACACCATATATTTT
CDR3aa: CASSQLGPRVLSGNTIYF
j_gene: TRBJ1-3
abundance: .
d_gene: .
v_gene: TRBV4-1

CDR3nt: TGTGCCAGCAGTGAACAAAGGGGCTCTAACTATGGCTACACCTTC
CDR3aa: CASSEQRGSNYGYTF
j_gene: TRBJ1-2
abundance: few
d_gene: .
v_gene: TRBV2

CDR3nt: TGTGCCAGCAGCGAACGTAAGACTAAATACGAGCAGTACTTC
CDR3aa: CASSERKTKYEQYF
j_gene: TRBJ2-7
abundance: .
d_gene: .
v_gene: TRBV7-2

CDR3nt: TGTGCCAGCAGCTTGGGACTGACAGTAAACACTGAAGCTTTCTTT
CDR3aa: CASSLGLTVNTEAFF
j_gene: TRBJ1-1
abundance: .
d_gene: .
v_gene: TRBV5-8

CDR3nt: TGCGCCAGCAGCCAAGACCGATTGGGAGGCACAGATACGCAGTATTTT
CDR3aa: CASSQDRLGGTDTQYF
j_gene: TRBJ2-3
abundance: .
d_gene: .
v_gene: TRBV4-1

CDR3nt: TGTGCCAGCTCACCAAGTTACGGGAGGGATGAGACCCAGTACTTC
CDR3aa: CASSPSYGRDETQYF
j_gene: TRBJ2-5
abundance: .
d_gene: TRBD2
v_gene: TRBV18

CDR3nt: TGTGCCAGCAGGGGACTTTTCGCTAACACTGAAGCTTTCTTT
CDR3aa: CASRGLFANTEAFF
j_gene: TRBJ1-1
abundance: .
d_gene: .
v_gene: TRBV6-5

CDR3nt: TGCAGCGGCCTACTAGCGGGGGGGCGGGGTGAGCAGTTCTTC
CDR3aa: CSGLLAGGRGEQFF
j_gene: TRBJ2-1
abundance: .
d_gene: TRBD2
v_gene: TRBV29-1

CDR3nt: TGTGCCAGCAGTGGCGACAGGGACTACAATGAGCAGTTCTTC
CDR3aa: CASSGDRDYNEQFF
j_gene: TRBJ2-1
abundance: .
d_gene: TRBD1
v_gene: TRBV2

CDR3nt: TGTGCCAGCAGCATGGACAGGGCCTATGGCTACACCTTC
CDR3aa: CASSMDRAYGYTF
j_gene: TRBJ1-2
abundance: once
d_gene: TRBD1
v_gene: TRBV7-9

CDR3nt: TGTGCCAGCTCACCCCCTAGCACAGATACGCAGTATTTT
CDR3aa: CASSPPSTDTQYF
j_gene: TRBJ2-3
abundance: .
d_gene: .
v_gene: TRBV18

CDR3nt: TGTGCCAGCAGCTTGGCAACTAGCGGGAGTTACACCGGGGAGCTGTTTTTT
CDR3aa: CASSLATSGSYTGELFF
j_gene: TRBJ2-2
abundance: .
d_gene: TRBD2
v_gene: TRBV5-4

CDR3nt: TGTGCCAGCAGCCTGGGGAGCACTGAAGCTTTCTTT
CDR3aa: CASSLGSTEAFF
j_gene: TRBJ1-1
abundance: .
d_gene: .
v_gene: TRBV9

CDR3nt: TGTGCCAGCTCACCCCGGGACAGGGGGCCTGAAAAACTGTTTTTT
CDR3aa: CASSPRDRGPEKLFF
j_gene: TRBJ1-4
abundance: once
d_gene: TRBD1
v_gene: TRBV18

CDR3nt: TGTGCCAGCAAAAGTTTAGGGGGGGGGAAAGATACGCAGTATTTT
CDR3aa: CASKSLGGGKDTQYF
j_gene: TRBJ2-3
abundance: .
d_gene: .
v_gene: TRBV6-1

CDR3nt: TGTGCCAGCAGCTCAGAATTGGGGGGCGAGCAGTACTTC
CDR3aa: CASSSELGGEQYF
j_gene: TRBJ2-7
abundance: few
d_gene: .
v_gene: TRBV7-6

CDR3nt: TGTGCCAGCAGTCCCCTCCGGGACAGGGCGAAAAATGAGCAGTTCTTC
CDR3aa: CASSPLRDRAKNEQFF
j_gene: TRBJ2-1
abundance: .
d_gene: TRBD1
v_gene: TRBV27

CDR3nt: TGTGCCAGCAGCTTAATTAGCGGAGTTGCTTCCTACGAGCAGTACTTC
CDR3aa: CASSLISGVASYEQYF
j_gene: TRBJ2-7
abundance: .
d_gene: .
v_gene: TRBV7-2

CDR3nt: TGCGCCAGCAGCGGTGGGGCAGCCTCCTCCTACAATGAGCAGTTCTTC
CDR3aa: CASSGGAASSYNEQFF
j_gene: TRBJ2-1
abundance: .
d_gene: .
v_gene: TRBV5-1

CDR3nt: TGTGCCAGCAGCTTGACGGACTACAATCAGCCCCAGCATTTT
CDR3aa: CASSLTDYNQPQHF
j_gene: TRBJ1-5
abundance: .
d_gene: .
v_gene: TRBV7-2

CDR3nt: TGTGCCAGCAGCGATCCCTGGAGCTCCTACGAGCAGTACTTC
CDR3aa: CASSDPWSSYEQYF
j_gene: TRBJ2-7
abundance: .
d_gene: .
v_gene: TRBV6-5

CDR3nt: TGTGCCAGCAGCACTTATTCAGGGGGCCGGGACTATGGCTACACCTTC
CDR3aa: CASSTYSGGRDYGYTF
j_gene: TRBJ1-2
abundance: once
d_gene: TRBD1
v_gene: TRBV7-2

CDR3nt: TGTGCCAGCAGCCAAGATGGGCAGAGCTCCTACAATGAGCAGTTCTTC
CDR3aa: CASSQDGQSSYNEQFF
j_gene: TRBJ2-1
abundance: .
d_gene: .
v_gene: TRBV4-2

CDR3nt: TGTGCCAGTAGTATCTCGAAGAATAGCGACTACACCTTC
CDR3aa: CASSISKNSDYTF
j_gene: TRBJ1-2
abundance: .
d_gene: .
v_gene: TRBV19

CDR3nt: TGTGCCAGCACGCGGCTAGCGGGGAACAATGAGCAGTTCTTC
CDR3aa: CASTRLAGNNEQFF
j_gene: TRBJ2-1
abundance: .
d_gene: TRBD2
v_gene: TRBV6-5

CDR3nt: TGTGCCAGCAGTTACCGAACCCCGGGTAAGGTTGAAGCTTTCTTT
CDR3aa: CASSYRTPGKVEAFF
j_gene: TRBJ1-1
abundance: .
d_gene: .
v_gene: TRBV6-5

CDR3nt: TGTGCCAGCCTGGGGTTTAGGGGCGCGAACACCGGGGAGCTGTTTTTT
CDR3aa: CASLGFRGANTGELFF
j_gene: TRBJ2-2
abundance: .
d_gene: .
v_gene: TRBV2

CDR3nt: TGTGCCAGCAGCTTACACCGGGACAGAGATTATCAGCCCCAGCATTTT
CDR3aa: CASSLHRDRDYQPQHF
j_gene: TRBJ1-5
abundance: .
d_gene: TRBD1
v_gene: TRBV7-8

CDR3nt: TGTGCCAGCAGCTTACGTCCTCGCACAGATACGCAGTATTTT
CDR3aa: CASSLRPRTDTQYF
j_gene: TRBJ2-3
abundance: .
d_gene: .
v_gene: TRBV7-2

CDR3nt: TGCGCCAGCAGTGGCGGGAAGGAGGATTACGAGCAGTACTTC
CDR3aa: CASSGGKEDYEQYF
j_gene: TRBJ2-7
abundance: .
d_gene: .
v_gene: TRBV10-1

CDR3nt: TGCAGCGTTTCCGGGACAGGGGTCGGGGGAGCCCAAGAGACCCAGTACTTC
CDR3aa: CSVSGTGVGGAQETQYF
j_gene: TRBJ2-5
abundance: .
d_gene: TRBD1
v_gene: TRBV29-1

CDR3nt: TGTGCCAGTAGTGAACAGCCTAACACCGGGGAGCTGTTTTTT
CDR3aa: CASSEQPNTGELFF
j_gene: TRBJ2-2
abundance: .
d_gene: .
v_gene: TRBV19

CDR3nt: TGTGCCAGCAGCGGCCCGACAGGGGGCGATGGCTACACCTTC
CDR3aa: CASSGPTGGDGYTF
j_gene: TRBJ1-2
abundance: .
d_gene: TRBD1
v_gene: TRBV5-6

CDR3nt: TGTGCCAGCAGACCGGACAGGGGTCGAGATACGCAGTATTTT
CDR3aa: CASRPDRGRDTQYF
j_gene: TRBJ2-3
abundance: .
d_gene: TRBD1
v_gene: TRBV6-5

CDR3nt: TGTGCCAGCAGCAACGTACAGGGAGGGCACACTGAAGCTTTCTTT
CDR3aa: CASSNVQGGHTEAFF
j_gene: TRBJ1-1
abundance: .
d_gene: .
v_gene: TRBV7-8

CDR3nt: TGTGCCAGCAGTTTGCAGGGTGGGGGGGAGAGTCAGCCCCAGCATTTT
CDR3aa: CASSLQGGGESQPQHF
j_gene: TRBJ1-5
abundance: .
d_gene: .
v_gene: TRBV6-6

CDR3nt: TGTGCCAGTAGTATCTCGCGTAACACCGGGGAGCTGTTTTTT
CDR3aa: CASSISRNTGELFF
j_gene: TRBJ2-2
abundance: few
d_gene: .
v_gene: TRBV19

CDR3nt: TGTGCCAGCAGCTCCCCTAGAGTAGCCGAATCCCTCCTCGAGCAGTACTTC
CDR3aa: CASSSPRVAESLLEQYF
j_gene: TRBJ2-7
abundance: .
d_gene: .
v_gene: TRBV7-9